Below, 8 T cell receptor beta chains from the same sample are listed, as sequenced in a study of shared clonotypes between healthy human individuals. Profiled with immunoSEQ multiplex PCR; TCRdb holds only in-frame clones, not every one. The sample has some 2.1 million clones; roughly 96% are singletons. The sequenced sample was naive CD4+ T cells sorted from blood. Subset defined: CD45RA+ positively selected. These TCRs come from a man aged 18 to 30 in good health.

The chain joins TRBV19 to TRBJ1-5, with 9 bases fitting TRBD1. The length of the CDR3 is 15 residues. Unmatched junction bases numbered 6, after V lost 2 bases and J lost 7 bases. CDR1 LNHDA and CDR2 SQIVND come from the germline V gene (reference sequence). CDR3 in DNA: TGTGCCAGTAGTATAATGGGACAGGGCCTCCAGCCCCAGCATTTT. Its translation is CASSIMGQGLQPQHF. The full variable domain, with the rest looked up from reference TRBV19 and TRBJ1-5, is DGGITQSPKYLFRKEGQNVTLSCEQNLNHDAMYWYRQDPGQGLRLIYYSQIVNDFQKGDIAEGYSVSREKKESFPLTVTSAQKNPTAFYLCASSIMGQGLQPQHFGDGTRLSIL.

The chain has TRBV11-2 and TRBJ1-1; D possibly corresponds to TRBD1 (5 bases). Trimming removed 5 bases from V and 4 bases from J, with 14 bases in between. This CDR3 region has 14 residues. Germline assignment: CDR1 SGHAT and CDR2 FQNNGV. The CDR3 region is CASSTRGGVTEAFF. For the CDR3, the DNA is TGTGCCAGCAGCACCCGCGGGGGGGTCACTGAAGCTTTCTTT.

The chain is built from TRBV6-1 and TRBJ2-5; D may be TRBD2 (6 bases). Germline-derived CDR1 and CDR2 are MNHNS and SASEGT. This CDR3 spans 13 amino acids. V lost 9 bases to trimming and J lost 5 bases, with 16 bases between them. Here the CDR3 reads CASGTGRRETQYF. Here the CDR3 DNA reads TGTGCCAGTGGGACGGGGAGGCGGGAGACCCAGTACTTC.

This clone was detected only a few times. Within the sample, other DNA sequences also encode this same CDR3. The rearrangement links TRBV4-1 to TRBJ1-5; D gene ambiguous. Germline V gives CDR1 MGHRA, CDR2 YSYEKL. V lost 0 bases, J lost 9 bases, and 9 bases lay in between. The CDR3 is 13 amino acids. The CDR3 loop is CASSQDPGRPQHF. The CDR3 DNA reads TGCGCCAGCAGCCAAGATCCAGGAAGGCCCCAGCATTTT.

This clone was seen only once. The chain links TRBV6-5 to TRBJ1-2; D may be TRBD1 (5 bases). CDR3 length: 15 amino acids. The ends were cut back, 0 bases at V and 2 bases at J, with 10 bases in the middle. The germline V gene has CDR1 MNHEY and CDR2 SVGAGI. The CDR3 reads CASSYSGATNYGYTF. DNA of the CDR3: TGTGCCAGCAGTTACTCAGGGGCCACGAACTATGGCTACACCTTC.

The chain joins TRBV7-2 to TRBJ1-2; TRBD1 is a possible D gene (6 bases). Germline values: CDR1 SGHTA, CDR2 FQGNSA. V gave up 3 bases and J gave up 8 bases, with 19 bases separating them. This CDR3 has 15 residues. CDR3 sequence: CASSFDGTRTRGYTF. The CDR3 region has the DNA TGTGCCAGCAGCTTTGACGGGACACGAACTCGGGGCTACACCTTC. The full variable domain, completed using reference TRBV7-2 and TRBJ1-2, is GAGVSQSPSNKVTEKGKDVELRCDPISGHTALYWYRQSLGQGLEFLIYFQGNSAPDKSGLPSDRFSAERTGGSVSTLTIQRTQQEDSAVYLCASSFDGTRTRGYTFGSGTRLTVV.

This chain's CDR3 is CASSLSPGNYGYTF. Written as DNA, the CDR3 is TGCGCCAGCAGCTTGAGCCCGGGTAACTATGGCTACACCTTC. The chain couples TRBV5-1 to TRBJ1-2, with unresolved D. Trimming cost V 1 base and J 1 base, with 8 bases left between them. The CDR3 is 14 residues long. In germline, CDR1 is SGHRS, CDR2 YFSETQ.

V and J are TRBV29-1 and TRBJ1-1, with TRBD1 as a possible D gene (6 bases). V was shortened by 7 bases and J by 1 base, with 13 bases between the two germline ends. The length of the CDR3 is 13 residues. Germline-derived CDR1 and CDR2 are SQVTM and ANQGSEA. DNA for the CDR3: TGCAGCGGTGACATACAGGGGAACACTGAAGCTTTCTTT. This codes for CSGDIQGNTEAFF.